Following are 12 T cell receptor beta chains from one sample sequenced in a study of blood T cell repertoires in COVID-19. Produced via immunoSEQ multiplex PCR; TCRdb's table is partial and in-frame only. The data contain approximately 59,000 clones, over 65% of them singletons. The sequenced sample consisted of peripheral blood. Receptors originate from a man aged 40-55 years with active COVID-19.

V and J are TRBV28 and TRBJ2-1; 12 nucleotides align to TRBD2. Germline-derived CDR1 and CDR2 are MDHEN and SYDVKM. The ends lost 2 bases at V and 4 bases at J; junction bases unmatched: 0. CDR3 length: 15 amino acids. The chain's CDR3 is CASSLTSGGYNEQFF. In DNA, the CDR3 is TGTGCCAGCAGTTTAACTAGCGGGGGGTACAATGAGCAGTTCTTC.

V gene TRBV12-3 or TRBV12-4 combines with J gene TRBJ1-4; D might be TRBD1 (6 bases). This CDR3 region has 13 residues. The germline V and J ends were trimmed by 5 bases and 4 bases, with 8 bases remaining between them. CDR3 DNA sequence: TGTGCCAGCAGTCGGGACAATAATGAAAAACTGTTTTTT. The encoded protein is CASSRDNNEKLFF.

This sequence joins TRBV9 and TRBJ2-1, with TRBD2 matching over 9 bases. V shed 3 bases, J shed 0 bases, and the junction held 22 bases outside the gene matches. Germline CDR1 and CDR2: SGDLS and YYNGEE. The CDR3 sequence is 22 residues long. The DNA for the CDR3 is TGTGCCAGCAGCGCGTCCGGGACTAGCATATATCATCCCCTGAGCTCCTACAATGAGCAGTTCTTC. Its translation: CASSASGTSIYHPLSSYNEQFF.

This rearrangement joins TRBV5-4 to TRBJ2-2; no clear D. CDR3 length: 14 residues. V was cut by 2 bases and J by 2 bases, with 7 bases left in between. From germline, CDR1 is SGHNT and CDR2 YYREEE (reference sequence). CDR3: CASSLEANTGELFF. Written as DNA, the CDR3 is TGTGCCAGCAGCTTAGAAGCTAACACCGGGGAGCTGTTTTTT.

V gene TRBV19 combines with J gene TRBJ2-7; 9 bases are shared with TRBD1. The CDR3 is 14 amino acids. The J segment lost 6 bases and the V segment lost 6 bases, leaving 9 bases of the junction unmatched. From germline, CDR1 is LNHDA and CDR2 SQIVND (reference sequence). The CDR3 here is CASSPGTGSLEQYF. Here the CDR3 DNA reads TGTGCCAGTAGCCCCGGGACAGGGTCCCTCGAGCAGTACTTC.

The chain links TRBV19 to TRBJ1-2; 7 positions agree with TRBD1. The germline V gene has CDR1 LNHDA and CDR2 SQIVND (reference sequence). The trim removed 3 bases at V and 4 bases at J, leaving 5 bases unmatched. The CDR3 is made up of 14 amino acids. This CDR3 is CASSIQQGTYGYTF. CDR3 nucleotides: TGTGCCAGTAGTATCCAACAGGGGACCTATGGCTACACCTTC.

The chain links TRBV2 to TRBJ1-5, with TRBD1 as a possible D gene (5 bases). Trimming stripped 1 base from V and 2 bases from J, with 15 bases between. Germline V gene lookup returns CDR1 SNHLY and CDR2 FYNNEI. This CDR3 has 17 amino acids. The CDR3 nucleotides are TGTGCCAGCAGTGAAGTTGGAGGGGCTGACGGCAATCAGCCCCAGCATTTT. As protein: CASSEVGGADGNQPQHF. The entire variable domain, with the rest obtained from reference TRBV2 and TRBJ1-5, is as follows: EPEVTQTPSHQVTQMGQEVILRCVPISNHLYFYWYRQILGQKVEFLVSFYNNEISEKSEIFDDQFSVERPDGSNFTLKIRSTKLEDSAMYFCASSEVGGADGNQPQHFGDGTRLSIL.

This clone showed up just once. V usage is TRBV9 and J usage is TRBJ2-7; no clear D. CDR1 and CDR2 from the germline V gene are SGDLS and YYNGEE. The CDR3 spans 16 residues. The V gene lost 0 bases and the J gene lost 7 bases, with 20 bases spanning the gap. The CDR3 protein is CASSVVRVSPLWEQYF. The CDR3 coding sequence is TGTGCCAGCAGCGTAGTCCGGGTTTCCCCCCTCTGGGAGCAGTACTTC.

The chain carries TRBV19 and TRBJ2-2; TRBD2 matches at 14 bases. CDR1 and CDR2 from the germline V gene are LNHDA and SQIVND (reference sequence). V gave up 5 bases and J gave up 9 bases; unmatched junction bases: 20. CDR3 length: 20 amino acids. The CDR3 DNA reads TGTGCCAGTAGTCCCGGGACTAGCGGGAGTACCCTTTCGTGGTCGCGGGAGCTGTTTTTT. It yields the protein CASSPGTSGSTLSWSRELFF.

The V gene is TRBV9, the J gene TRBJ1-2; the D gene is possibly TRBD1 (5 bases). The V gene lost 0 bases and the J gene lost 8 bases, with 17 bases spanning the gap. Germline V CDR1 and CDR2: SGDLS, YYNGEE. The CDR3 has 15 amino acids. DNA for the CDR3: TGTGCCAGCAGCGTAGCGGGGGGTGGGCCGGGAGGCTACACCTTC. This codes for CASSVAGGGPGGYTF.

The chain carries TRBV19 and TRBJ1-1; 7 bases map to TRBD1. Germline V gene data show CDR1 as LNHDA and CDR2 as SQIVND (reference sequence). The CDR3 is 16 amino acids. V lost 6 bases, J lost 3 bases, and 13 bases stayed unmatched. CDR3 sequence (DNA): TGTGCCAGTAGCCCAAGGACAGGAAGATGGGACACTGAAGCTTTCTTT. It specifies CASSPRTGRWDTEAFF.

The chain recombines TRBV6-6 with TRBJ1-2; 7 bases match TRBD1. The CDR3 has 13 amino acids. Germline V gives CDR1 MNHNY, CDR2 SVGAGI (reference sequence). V dropped 2 bases and J dropped 8; count of bases not matched to a gene: 5. The CDR3 region is CASSYTEGAGYTF. CDR3 nucleotides: TGTGCCAGCAGTTACACGGAGGGGGCAGGCTACACCTTC.